This TCR beta chain stems from a study of T cells in Graves' hyperthyroidism and ophthalmopathy. Uncontrolled infection, other autoimmune disease, pregnancy or lactation disqualified patients from enrolment. Orbital computed tomography, thyroid ultrasound, serum thyroxine and TRAb, and clinical symptoms together informed the diagnoses. The blood specimen was taken at initial hyperthyroidism diagnosis, before any ophthalmopathy symptoms. Study results and limitations: The blood repertoire included most of the expanded thyroid clonotypes above 0.001.

Amplification of TCR beta CDR3 regions was performed using RNA transcripts as template. When the TCR CDR3 underwent first-round RT-PCR, the HTBI primer set was used. TCRdb independently ran MiXCR on the multiplex PCR reads; one entry per CDR3 protein. The repertoire holds hundreds of thousands of distinct CDR3 sequences, with roughly 20% as singletons. This clonotype was seen repeatedly, ten times or more. Its antigen is not known. CDR1 and CDR2 from the germline V gene are LGHDT and YNNKEL (reference sequence). V was shortened by 5 bases and J by 3 bases, with 7 bases between the two germline ends. There are 12 residues in the CDR3.

The origin of this receptor is a woman aged 45-65 years with Graves' hyperthyroidism that later progressed to Graves' ophthalmopathy. Material: blood. V usage is TRBV3-1 and J usage is TRBJ1-1; D gene ambiguous. The CDR3 bases are TGTGCCAGCAGCGACACTCACACTGAAGCTTTCTTT. It specifies CASSDTHTEAFF.